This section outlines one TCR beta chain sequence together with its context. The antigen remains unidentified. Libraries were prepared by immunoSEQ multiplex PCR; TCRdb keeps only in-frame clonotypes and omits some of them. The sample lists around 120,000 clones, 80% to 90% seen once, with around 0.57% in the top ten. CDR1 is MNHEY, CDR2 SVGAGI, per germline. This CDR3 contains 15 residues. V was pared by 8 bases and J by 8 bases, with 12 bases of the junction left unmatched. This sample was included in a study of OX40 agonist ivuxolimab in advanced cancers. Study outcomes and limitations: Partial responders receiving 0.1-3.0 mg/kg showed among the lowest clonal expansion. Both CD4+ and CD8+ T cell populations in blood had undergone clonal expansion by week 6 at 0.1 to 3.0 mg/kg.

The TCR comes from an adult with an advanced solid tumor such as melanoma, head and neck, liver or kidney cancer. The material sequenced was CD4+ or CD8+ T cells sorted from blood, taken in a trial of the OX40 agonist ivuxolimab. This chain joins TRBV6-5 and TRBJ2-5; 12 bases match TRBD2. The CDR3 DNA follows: TGTGCCAGCGGGACCGGACTAGCGGGGTTAAAAACCCAGTACTTC. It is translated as CASGTGLAGLKTQYF.